The T cell receptor beta chain described here comes from a study of cytomegalovirus exposure and HLA in healthy donors. As for the study in general: Earlier work reported approximately 110 million unique TCR beta sequences from some 180 million T cells. General study findings and limits: Published work reported that the classifier diagnosed cytomegalovirus status with high specificity and sensitivity. It was approximately 150 TCR beta chains that were listed as cytomegalovirus-associated. At a 0.05 false discovery rate, a later analysis found over 15,000 TCR beta sequences to be associated with HLA alleles.

PCR involved 60 Vbeta and 13 Jbeta primers. Produced via immunoSEQ multiplex PCR; TCRdb's table is partial and in-frame only. The sample yields 100,000 to 150,000 clones, around 77% seen once. This clone was detected only a few times. No antigen is known for it. This CDR3 region has 18 residues. The germline gives CDR1 KGHSH, CDR2 LQKENI. V shed 1 base, J shed 4 bases, and the junction held 11 bases outside the gene matches. This receptor was identified in a male donor in good health and CMV-seropositive. Sequencing input: PBMCs. The chain carries TRBV18 and TRBJ1-3; 9 positions match TRBD1. CDR3 residues: CASSPLATTGGFGNTIYF. The CDR3 region has the DNA TGTGCCAGCTCACCACTGGCCACCACAGGGGGCTTCGGAAACACCATATATTTT.